Below, one T cell receptor beta chain is given with its context. PCR involved 60 Vbeta and 13 Jbeta primers. Only in-frame clones appear in the TCRdb table, and some are missing; sequencing was by immunoSEQ multiplex PCR. The sample comprises 100,000 to 150,000 clones, about four fifths of which are singletons, and around 5% rests with the top ten. This record belongs to a study of cytomegalovirus exposure and HLA in healthy donors. Sequencing was carried out using PBMCs. The TCR comes from a young man in good health and CMV-seronegative.

CDR3 bases: TGTGCCAGCAGCTTAGTCGGGGACACCTATGGCTACACCTTC. It encodes CASSLVGDTYGYTF. The gene calls are TRBV7-9 and TRBJ1-2, with D possibly being TRBD1 (6 bases). The CDR3 spans 14 residues. Germline assignment: CDR1 SEHNR and CDR2 FQNEAQ (reference sequence). V lost 1 base and J 4 bases, leaving 10 bases between the germline ends.